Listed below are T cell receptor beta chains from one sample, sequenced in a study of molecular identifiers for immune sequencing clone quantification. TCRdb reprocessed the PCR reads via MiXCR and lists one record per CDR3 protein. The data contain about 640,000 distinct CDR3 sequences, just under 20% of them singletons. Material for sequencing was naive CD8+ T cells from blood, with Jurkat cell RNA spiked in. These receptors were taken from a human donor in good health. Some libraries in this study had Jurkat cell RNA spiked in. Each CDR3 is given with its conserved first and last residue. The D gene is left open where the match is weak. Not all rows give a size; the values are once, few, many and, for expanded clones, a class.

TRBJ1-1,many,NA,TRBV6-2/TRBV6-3,TGTGCCAGCAGTTACTCCGGGGAGATTGAAGCTTTCTTT,CASSYSGEIEAFF
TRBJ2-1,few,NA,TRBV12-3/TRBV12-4,TGTGCCAGCAGTTGGACTTCTCCCTGCAATGAGCAGTTCTTC,CASSWTSPCNEQFF
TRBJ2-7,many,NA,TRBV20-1,TGCAGTGCTAGAGATGGGGGCGGACCAACCTACGAGCAGTACTTC,CSARDGGGPTYEQYF
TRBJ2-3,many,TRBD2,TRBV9,TGTGCCAGCAGCGCGAGCGGGAGCGGGCCAGATACGCAGTATTTT,CASSASGSGPDTQYF
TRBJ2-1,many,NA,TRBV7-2,TGTGCCAGCAGCCTAGACGGGAGCCTTCTCTATGAGCAGTTCTTC,CASSLDGSLLYEQFF
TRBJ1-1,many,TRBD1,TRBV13,TGTGCCAGCAGCACCTACCCGGGACAGGGAACCACTGAAGCTTTCTTT,CASSTYPGQGTTEAFF
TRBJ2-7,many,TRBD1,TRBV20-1,TGCAGTGGGGGGGACCGGGACAGGGCTTCCTACGAGCAGTACTTC,CSGGDRDRASYEQYF
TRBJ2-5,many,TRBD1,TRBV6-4,TGTGCCAGCAGTGGTGACAGGGTACAAGAGACCCAGTACTTC,CASSGDRVQETQYF
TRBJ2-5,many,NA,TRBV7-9,TGTGCCAGCAGCTTAGGAGGGTATGAGGAGACCCAGTACTTC,CASSLGGYEETQYF
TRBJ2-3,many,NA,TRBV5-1,TGCGCCAGCAGCTTGACGCGGTCCCGCACAGATACGCAGTATTTT,CASSLTRSRTDTQYF
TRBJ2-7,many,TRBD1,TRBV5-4,TGTGCCAGCAGCTTCGACCGCTTGGGACAGGGAAGCTCCTACGAGCAGTACTTC,CASSFDRLGQGSSYEQYF
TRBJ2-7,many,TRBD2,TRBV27,TGTGCCAGCAGTTTATCGGCCAGCGGGAGGTACGAGCAGTACTTC,CASSLSASGRYEQYF
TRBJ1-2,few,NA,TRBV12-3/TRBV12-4,TGTGCCAGCAGTTTAGCGGACACAGCTAACTATGGCTACACCTTC,CASSLADTANYGYTF
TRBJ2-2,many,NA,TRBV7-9,TGTGCCAGCAGCGGGCGGGACAGCATGAACACCGGGGAGCTGTTTTTT,CASSGRDSMNTGELFF
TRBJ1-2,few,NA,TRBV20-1,TGCAGTGCTAGAGATATCGGGGGAGAAGCTAACTATGGCTACACCTTC,CSARDIGGEANYGYTF
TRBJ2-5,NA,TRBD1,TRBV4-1,TGCGCCAGCAGCCAACCGACAGGGTTGGGGGAGACCCAGTACTTC,CASSQPTGLGETQYF
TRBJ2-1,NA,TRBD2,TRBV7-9,TGTGCCAGCAGCTCCACTAGCGGATACAATGAGCAGTTCTTC,CASSSTSGYNEQFF
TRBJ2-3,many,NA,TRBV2,TGTGCTCTCGGCGGGGACCCATGGCCAGATACGCAGTATTTT,CALGGDPWPDTQYF
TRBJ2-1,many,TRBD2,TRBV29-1,TGCAGCGTTGAAGGACTAGCGGGAGGGCCTAGCTCCTACAATGAGCAGTTCTTC,CSVEGLAGGPSSYNEQFF
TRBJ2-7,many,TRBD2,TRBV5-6,TGTGCCAGCAGCCCGCGGGAGCAGCGCATCTCCTACGAGCAGTACTTC,CASSPREQRISYEQYF
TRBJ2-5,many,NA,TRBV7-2,TGTGCCAGCAGCTTAGGTCATTCACAAGAGACCCAGTACTTC,CASSLGHSQETQYF
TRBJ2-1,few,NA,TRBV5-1,TGCGCCAGCAGCTTGGCCGGCGGGCAGCGGGTATACAATGAGCAGTTCTTC,CASSLAGGQRVYNEQFF
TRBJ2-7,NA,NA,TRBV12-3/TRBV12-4,TGTGCCAGCAGTGGGGAGGACTTCTACGAGCAGTACTTC,CASSGEDFYEQYF
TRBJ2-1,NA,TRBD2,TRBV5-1,TGCGCCAGCAGCTGGGCGGGGGGGGGCGGCTATGAGCAGTTCTTC,CASSWAGGGGYEQFF
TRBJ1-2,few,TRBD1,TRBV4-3,TGCGCCAGCAGCCCCGACAGGGGGGCGGGGTATGGCTACACCTTC,CASSPDRGAGYGYTF
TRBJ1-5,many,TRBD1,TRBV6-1,TGTGCCAGCAGTGAAGAGGGACAGGGGGATCAGCCCCAGCATTTT,CASSEEGQGDQPQHF
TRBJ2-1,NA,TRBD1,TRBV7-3,TGTGCCAGCAGCTCACCGAGAGGGACAGCCGGATTGGAAGACAATGAGCAGTTCTTC,CASSSPRGTAGLEDNEQFF
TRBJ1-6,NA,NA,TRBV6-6,TGTGCCAGCAGGCCAGGGGCCCTAAGCTCACCCCTCCACTTT,CASRPGALSSPLHF
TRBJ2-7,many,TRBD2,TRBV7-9,TGTGCCAGCACCGCCTCTGGAGCGGGAGTTGACGAGCAGTACTTC,CASTASGAGVDEQYF
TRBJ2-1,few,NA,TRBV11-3,TGTGCCAGCACCCCGCCCGGCGGCGATGAGCAGTTCTTC,CASTPPGGDEQFF
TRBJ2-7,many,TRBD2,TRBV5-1,TGCGCCAGCAGCCCCGGGACTAACTCCTACGAGCAGTACTTC,CASSPGTNSYEQYF
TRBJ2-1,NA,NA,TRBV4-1,TGCGCCAGCCGGTCTCTCACAAGCTACAATGAGCAGTTCTTC,CASRSLTSYNEQFF
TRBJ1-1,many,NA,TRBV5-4,TGTGCCAGCAGCTCCAGGCCGGGTGCTGAAGCTTTCTTT,CASSSRPGAEAFF
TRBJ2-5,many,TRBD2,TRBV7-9,TGTGCCAGCAGGCCGGGACTACAACAAGAGACCCAGTACTTC,CASRPGLQQETQYF
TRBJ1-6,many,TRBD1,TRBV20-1,TGCAGTGCCCAAGACAGGGGTAGTTCACCCCTCCACTTT,CSAQDRGSSPLHF
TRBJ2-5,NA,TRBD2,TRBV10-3,TGTGCCATCAGTGAAAGACTAGCGGGGGGGCCAGCCCAAGAGACCCAGTACTTC,CAISERLAGGPAQETQYF
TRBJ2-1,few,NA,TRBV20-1,TGCAGTGCTAGAGGGGGGACAATACTGGGCAATGAGCAGTTCTTC,CSARGGTILGNEQFF
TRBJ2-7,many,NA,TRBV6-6,TGTGCCAGCAGTTACTCGATGGGTGCTTACGAGCAGTACTTC,CASSYSMGAYEQYF
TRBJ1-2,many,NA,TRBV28,TGTGCCAGCAGTTTCCCGGGCGCGGGGGTTAACTATGGCTACACCTTC,CASSFPGAGVNYGYTF
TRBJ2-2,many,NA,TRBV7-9,TGTGCCAGCAGCCCGACACGTGCGAACACCGGGGAGCTGTTTTTT,CASSPTRANTGELFF
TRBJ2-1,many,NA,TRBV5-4,TGTGCCAGCAGCTGGGACTTCTCCAATGAGCAGTTCTTC,CASSWDFSNEQFF
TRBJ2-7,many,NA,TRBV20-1,TGCAGTGCTCAGAACCGGGACTGGAGCTCCTACGAGCAGTACTTC,CSAQNRDWSSYEQYF
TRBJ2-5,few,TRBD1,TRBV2,TGTGCCAGCAGTGAAGGGGACAGGATGTACCAAGAGACCCAGTACTTC,CASSEGDRMYQETQYF
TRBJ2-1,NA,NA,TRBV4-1,TGCGCCAGCAGCCTCAGGGAAACCGGGACCCACAATGAGCAGTTCTTC,CASSLRETGTHNEQFF
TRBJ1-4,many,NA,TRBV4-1,TGCGCCAGCAGCCAAGCACCGCTTGGGGGACGTAATGAAAAACTGTTTTTT,CASSQAPLGGRNEKLFF
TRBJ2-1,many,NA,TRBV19,TGTGCCAGTAGTATGGCGCAGGGCTTATACAATGAGCAGTTCTTC,CASSMAQGLYNEQFF
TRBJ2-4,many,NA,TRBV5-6,TGTGCCAGCAGCTTGGCGGGACAAAACATTCAGTACTTC,CASSLAGQNIQYF
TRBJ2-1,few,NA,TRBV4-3,TGCGCCAGCAGCCAATCCCGGGATTATGGCAATGAGCAGTTCTTC,CASSQSRDYGNEQFF
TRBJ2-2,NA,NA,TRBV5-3,TGTGCCAGCAGCCGAATCGAAACAGGGAGCACCGGGGAGCTGTTTTTT,CASSRIETGSTGELFF
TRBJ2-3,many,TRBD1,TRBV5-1,TGCGCCAGCAGCTTCTCATCCGGGACAGACACAGATACGCAGTATTTT,CASSFSSGTDTDTQYF
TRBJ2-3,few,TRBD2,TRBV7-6,TGTGCCAGCAGCACCGAGAGGACTAGCGGAGATACGCAGTATTTT,CASSTERTSGDTQYF
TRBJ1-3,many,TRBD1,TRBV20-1,TGCAGTGCTAAACAGGGGTGGTCTGGAAACACCATATATTTT,CSAKQGWSGNTIYF
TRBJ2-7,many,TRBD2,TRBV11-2,TGTGCCAGCAGCCCCGCCGGGACTATCTCGTACGAGCAGTACTTC,CASSPAGTISYEQYF
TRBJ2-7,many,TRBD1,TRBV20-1,TGCAGTGCGCCCGGGACAGGGAGGGCAGGGCAGTACTTC,CSAPGTGRAGQYF
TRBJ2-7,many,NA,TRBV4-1,TGCGCCAGCAGCCAAGAGGCTAGGGGGAACGAGCAGTACTTC,CASSQEARGNEQYF
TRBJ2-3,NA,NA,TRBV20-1,TGCAGTGCTAACGTTCTCGGGACTGTCACAGATACGCAGTATTTT,CSANVLGTVTDTQYF
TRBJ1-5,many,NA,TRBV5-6,TGTGCCAGCAGCTTTGGTAGCGGCAATCAGCCCCAGCATTTT,CASSFGSGNQPQHF
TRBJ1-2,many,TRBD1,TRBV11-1,TGTGCCAGCAGCTCCGCCCAACAGGGGGCCGGTGGCTACACCTTC,CASSSAQQGAGGYTF
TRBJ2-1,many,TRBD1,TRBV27,TGTGCCAGCAGTGAGAGGGACAGGCCCTTTGAAAAGTTCTTC,CASSERDRPFEKFF
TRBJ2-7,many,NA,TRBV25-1,TGTGCCAGCAGCTATGTCCTAGAGCAGTACTTC,CASSYVLEQYF